What follows are 16 T cell receptor beta chains derived from one specimen sequenced in a study of T cell changes during pregnancy in multiple sclerosis (dated by TCRdb to between 2019 and 2020). The library was prepared using the immunoSEQ multiplex PCR assay. TCRdb mirrors the immuneACCESS table, restricted to in-frame sequences. Some clones are absent from its copies; in checked studies, under half trace to an unresolved V gene, and the reason for the others is unknown. The sample yields about 45,000 clones; 70% to 90% were counted once. The ten largest clones add up to less than 2% of the sample. This specimen was peripheral blood, taken in the first trimester of pregnancy. The source of these receptors is a female donor with multiple sclerosis, enrolled in a pregnancy study.

The chain couples TRBV7-9 to TRBJ1-2; 8 bases line up with TRBD1. The V gene end was trimmed by 0 bases and the J gene end by 5 bases; junction bases not matched to a gene: 5. The CDR3 extends over 15 amino acids. In germline, CDR1 is SEHNR, CDR2 FQNEAQ (reference sequence). The CDR3 sequence: CASSLAQGGSYGYTF. The CDR3 bases are TGTGCCAGCAGCTTAGCACAGGGGGGCTCATATGGCTACACCTTC.

This chain connects TRBV30 to TRBJ1-5; D is ambiguous. CDR3 length: 14 amino acids. The V gene lost 0 bases and the J gene lost 8 bases, with 14 bases spanning the gap. The V gene's germline CDR1 is GTSNPN and CDR2 SVGIG (reference sequence). CDR3 region: CAWSVLGVIEPQHF. DNA of the CDR3: TGTGCCTGGAGTGTTCTCGGGGTTATTGAGCCCCAGCATTTT.

The genes are TRBV7-3 and TRBJ1-6; D uncertain. The CDR3 is 13 residues long. Trimming cost V 0 bases and J 18 bases, with 15 bases left between them. The germline V gene encodes CDR1 SGHTA and CDR2 FQGTGA. Here the CDR3 reads CASSLTKRHQAHF. The CDR3, as DNA: TGTGCCAGCAGCTTAACGAAAAGGCACCAGGCCCACTTT.

This clone was found once. The V and J genes are TRBV29-1 and TRBJ2-7, with 8 nucleotides matching TRBD1. The CDR3 extends over 15 amino acids. The J segment lost 3 bases and the V segment lost 5 bases, leaving 12 bases of the junction unmatched. Germline values: CDR1 SQVTM, CDR2 ANQGSEA. The CDR3 here is CSVHEGTGVYYEQYF. The CDR3 nucleotides are TGCAGCGTTCATGAGGGGACAGGAGTTTACTACGAGCAGTACTTC.

The CDR3 nucleotides read TGTGCCAGCAGCTTAGCGCGGGTGGTCCAAGAGACCCAGTACTTC. This codes for CASSLARVVQETQYF. This sequence joins TRBV7-9 and TRBJ2-5; tentatively, D is TRBD2 (5 bases). The V end was cut by 0 bases, the J end by 1 base, with 9 bases between. The CDR3 totals 15 residues. The V gene's germline CDR1 is SEHNR and CDR2 FQNEAQ (reference sequence).

As for this clone: The same CDR3 arises from other DNA sequences in this sample as well. This chain links TRBV28 with TRBJ1-2; 7 bases are a match to TRBD1. The CDR3 is 13 residues long. V lost 6 bases and J lost 2; bases outside the gene matches: 3. CDR1 and CDR2 from the germline V gene are MDHEN and SYDVKM. The CDR3: CASSLTGNYGYTF. Written as DNA, the CDR3 is TGTGCCAGCAGCCTGACAGGGAACTATGGCTACACCTTC.

Only one count was recorded for this clone. This chain connects TRBV6-5 to TRBJ1-1; tentative D call: TRBD1 (6 bases). Germline-derived CDR1 and CDR2 are MNHEY and SVGAGI. V shed 2 bases and J shed 7 bases, with 14 bases lying between them. The CDR3 runs 14 residues. The CDR3 nucleotides read TGTGCCAGCAGTTACACTTATTTACAGGGTGAAGCTTTCTTT. Protein sequence: CASSYTYLQGEAFF.

The J gene is TRBJ1-2, the V gene TRBV28; D is undetermined. CDR1 is MDHEN and CDR2 is SYDVKM in the germline V gene. This CDR3 spans 15 amino acids. The V end lost 6 bases, the J end lost 0 bases, and 14 bases lay between the germline ends. In DNA form, the CDR3 reads TGTGCCAGCAGCCTAAAGAAGAGAGCTAACTATGGCTACACCTTC. Protein product: CASSLKKRANYGYTF.

The CDR3 protein is CASSLIFSYTEAFF. Written as DNA, the CDR3 is TGTGCCAGCAGCTTGATCTTTTCCTACACTGAAGCTTTCTTT. This chain connects TRBV5-5 to TRBJ1-1; D is unresolved. Deletions cut 1 base from V and 3 bases from J, with 10 bases between. The CDR3 loop spans 14 amino acids. Germline CDR1 and CDR2: SGHKS and YYEKEE (reference sequence).

In its sample, this clone was seen a few times. The V call is TRBV6-5, the J call TRBJ1-1; 9 nucleotides line up with TRBD1. This CDR3 has 14 amino acids. CDR1 MNHEY and CDR2 SVGAGI come from the germline V gene. After removal of 4 bases from V and 4 bases from J, the junction contained 4 bases not matched to a gene. The CDR3 is CASSLHRGPTEAFF. The CDR3 nucleotides are TGTGCCAGCAGTTTACACAGGGGGCCCACTGAAGCTTTCTTT.

The chain joins TRBV4-2 to TRBJ2-3, with D possibly TRBD1 on 6 matching bases. This CDR3 has 16 residues. The V and J ends lost 1 base and 0 bases respectively, with 11 bases between them. Per germline, CDR1 LGHNA and CDR2 YNFKEQ. The DNA of the CDR3 is TGTGCCAGCAGCCAAGGGGGGCGGGTTAGCACAGATACGCAGTATTTT. It translates to CASSQGGRVSTDTQYF.

This clone was detected once. The CDR3 DNA reads as TGTGCCAGCAGCTCACAGGGAAGCACCGGGGAGCTGTTTTTT. Protein product: CASSSQGSTGELFF. The chain joins TRBV7-3 to TRBJ2-2; D possibly corresponds to TRBD1 (6 bases). Looked up from germline, CDR1 is SGHTA and CDR2 is FQGTGA. The CDR3 totals 14 residues. The ends were cut back, 4 bases at V and 4 bases at J, with 10 bases in the middle.

The CDR3 spells CSVVTGGGETQYF. The DNA for the CDR3 is TGCAGCGTCGTAACCGGGGGTGGGGAGACCCAGTACTTC. The chain combines TRBV29-1 with TRBJ2-5; a possible D gene is TRBD2 (6 bases). V lost 6 bases, J lost 5 bases, and 16 bases lay in between. This CDR3 is 13 amino acids long. Germline CDR1 and CDR2: SQVTM and ANQGSEA.

The V call is TRBV5-1, the J call TRBJ1-5; tentatively, D is TRBD1 (6 bases). The CDR3 consists of 14 residues. V lost 1 base, J lost 8 bases, and 13 bases lay in between. The germline CDR1 and CDR2 sequences are SGHRS and YFSETQ. The CDR3 DNA follows: TGCGCCAGCAGCTTGCGGGGGGCCGGGGAGCCCCAGCATTTT. It yields the protein CASSLRGAGEPQHF.

V usage is TRBV15 and J usage is TRBJ1-5; D gene uncertain. V lost 0 bases and J 1 base, leaving 7 bases between the germline ends. Germline CDR1 LNHNV, CDR2 YYDKDF (reference sequence). This CDR3 contains 15 residues. The CDR3 bases are TGTGCCACCAGCAGAGATCCCAGAAGCAATCAGCCCCAGCATTTT. It is translated as CATSRDPRSNQPQHF. The full variable domain, its missing parts supplied by reference TRBV15 and TRBJ1-5, is DAMVIQNPRYQVTQFGKPVTLSCSQTLNHNVMYWYQQKSSQAPKLLFHYYDKDFNNEADTPDNFQSRRPNTSFCFLDIRSPGLGDTAMYLCATSRDPRSNQPQHFGDGTRLSIL.

The chain is built from TRBV10-3 and TRBJ2-3, with 12 bases fitting TRBD1. Germline lookup yields CDR1 ENHRY and CDR2 SYGVKD. V trimming: 3 bases; J trimming: 10 bases; junction bases outside the gene matches: 14. CDR3 length equals 17 residues. The CDR3 DNA reads as TGTGCCATCAGTGATCTTTTGGGACAGGGGGCCAATGGAGCGCAGTATTTT. As protein: CAISDLLGQGANGAQYF.